Here is one TCR beta chain with its context. Its antigen is unknown. Base-call qualities are not available, and no considerably larger clone is one nucleotide away. This sample is drawn from a study of graft-versus-host responses after intestinal transplantation (dated by TCRdb to 2020 to 2023). As for the study more broadly: Recipients received multivisceral, liver-intestinal, or isolated intestinal transplants. Anti-thymocyte globulin induction was given to all recipients, followed by maintenance tacrolimus and steroids for two to three years. Graft-versus-host and host-versus-graft alloreactive T cell clones were tracked in the graft, circulation and bone marrow after intestinal transplantation using bulk TCR-beta CDR3 sequencing. To identify alloreactive clones, pre-transplant mixed lymphocyte reaction products were sequenced and then compared with unstimulated pre-transplant donor and recipient T cells. The cohort enrolled about two dozen intestinal transplant recipients including one retransplant, and a few patients lacking pretransplant specimens were excluded. A peak of at least 4% donor T cells among recipient peripheral blood mononuclear cells was the definition used for donor T cell macrochimerism. Samples from a few later patients were sequenced in-house on an Illumina MiSeq with MiXCR processing rather than by the commercial service.

From its cysteine to its phenylalanine, the CDR3 spans 17 amino acids. Only the CDR3 portion is preserved as DNA: 51 bases, with reading frame beginning at the first base. Between the V and J ends, shortened by 0 bases and 6 bases respectively, the junction contains 21 bases. CDR1 and CDR2 are drawn from the germline V gene: SGHAT, FQNNGV. In the first month after transplant, blood samples were collected up to 4 times, and after that at least monthly when available. The library was prepared using the immunoSEQ multiplex PCR assay. For most patients, genomic DNA was subjected to high-throughput TCR-beta CDR3 sequencing by Adaptive Biotechnologies. The source study handled its data this way. TCR sequencing data were retrieved from Adaptive's ImmunoSEQ software for 15 to 20 patients, whereas a few other patients were processed with MiXCR and VDJtools. CDR3 nucleotide sequences shared between donor and recipient were removed because the origin of such sequences could not be assigned. At least 2-fold expansion over unstimulated cells and a minimum CFSE-low frequency of 0.002% (template counts) or 0.001% (read counts) were required for clones to be classified as alloreactive. Clones were considered mappable if detected in sequenced pre-transplant spleen, lymph node, or MLR CFSE-low populations of the donor or recipient. The cumulative frequency of alloreactive clones was calculated as a percentage of all sequences, weighted by copy number. TCRdb limited this immuneACCESS table to in-frame rearrangements with V and J called. A share of clones is missing; checked studies link under half to unresolved V genes, and the rest is unexplained. The V and J calls and clone size were taken over from that table, and D and trimming were inferred from the DNA. In all, the sample holds around 39,000 clones, and 93% of those were seen once. The leading ten clones occupy about 3.5% of the sample.

What the authors observed across the whole study: Conclusions were limited by the relatively low number and heterogeneity of intestinal transplant patients. High GvH to HvG T cell clonal ratios were observed in the allografts of patients with donor T cell macrochimerism. Peak levels of circulating GvH clones were associated with declines in HvG clones early after transplant. GvH clones turned up in recipient bone marrow, with some appearing earlier in ileal mucosa or blood, a pattern consistent with an intestinal mucosal origin.

This sequence originates from a human patient who received an intestinal transplant, so some T cells may come from the graft donor. The sequencing here drew on PBMCs, taken 734 days after intestinal transplantation. Here the chain combines TRBV11-2 and TRBJ2-7; TRBD1 is perhaps the D gene, given 6 matching bases. The CDR3 reads CASSLEPTTGSFGEQYF. The nucleotide sequence reads as follows: TGTGCCAGCAGCTTAGAACCGACCACAGGGTCTTTTGGCGAGCAGTACTTC.